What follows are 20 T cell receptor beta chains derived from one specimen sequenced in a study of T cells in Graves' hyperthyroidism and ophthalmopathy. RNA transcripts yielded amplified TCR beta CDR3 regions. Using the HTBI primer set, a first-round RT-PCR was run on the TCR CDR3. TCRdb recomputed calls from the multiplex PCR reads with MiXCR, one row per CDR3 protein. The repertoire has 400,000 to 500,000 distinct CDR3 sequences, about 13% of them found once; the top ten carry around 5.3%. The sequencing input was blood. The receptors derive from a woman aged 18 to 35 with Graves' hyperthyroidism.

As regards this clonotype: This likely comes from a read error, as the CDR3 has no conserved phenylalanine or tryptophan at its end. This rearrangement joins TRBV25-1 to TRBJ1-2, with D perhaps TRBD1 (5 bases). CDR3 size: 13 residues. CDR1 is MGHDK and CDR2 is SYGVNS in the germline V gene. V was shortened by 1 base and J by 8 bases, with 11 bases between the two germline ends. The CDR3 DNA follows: TGTGCCAGCAGTGAATGGGGGGATGGGGGCTACACCCTC. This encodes CASSEWGDGGYTL.

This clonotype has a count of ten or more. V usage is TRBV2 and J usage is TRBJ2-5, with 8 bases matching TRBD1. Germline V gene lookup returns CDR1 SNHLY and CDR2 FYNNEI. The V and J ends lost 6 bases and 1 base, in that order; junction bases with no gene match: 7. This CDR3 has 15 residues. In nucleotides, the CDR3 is TGTGCCAGCAGGCCAAACAGGGGGTCCCAAGAGACCCAGTACTTC. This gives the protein CASRPNRGSQETQYF. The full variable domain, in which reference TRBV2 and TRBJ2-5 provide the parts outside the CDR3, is EPEVTQTPSHQVTQMGQEVILRCVPISNHLYFYWYRQILGQKVEFLVSFYNNEISEKSEIFDDQFSVERPDGSNFTLKIRSTKLEDSAMYFCASRPNRGSQETQYFGPGTRLLVL.

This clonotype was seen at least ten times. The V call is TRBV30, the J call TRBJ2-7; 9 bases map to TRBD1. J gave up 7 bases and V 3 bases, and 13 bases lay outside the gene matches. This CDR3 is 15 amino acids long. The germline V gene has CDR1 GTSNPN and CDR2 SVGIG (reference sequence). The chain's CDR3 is CAWSAKGDRAREQYF. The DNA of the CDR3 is TGTGCCTGGAGCGCTAAGGGGGACAGGGCCAGAGAGCAGTACTTC.

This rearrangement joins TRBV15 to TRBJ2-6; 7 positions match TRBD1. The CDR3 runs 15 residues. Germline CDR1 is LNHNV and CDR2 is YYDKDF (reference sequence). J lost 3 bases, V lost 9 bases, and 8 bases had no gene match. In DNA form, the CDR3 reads TGTGCCACTTCAGACAGGGCTGATGGGGCCAACGTCCTGACTTTC. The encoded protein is CATSDRADGANVLTF.

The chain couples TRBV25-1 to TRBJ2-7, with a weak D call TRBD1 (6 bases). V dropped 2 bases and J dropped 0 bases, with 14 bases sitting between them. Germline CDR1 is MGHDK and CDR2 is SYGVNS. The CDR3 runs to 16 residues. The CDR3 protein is CASSESRQGSSYEQYF. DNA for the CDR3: TGTGCCAGCAGTGAAAGCCGGCAGGGGAGCTCCTACGAGCAGTACTTC.

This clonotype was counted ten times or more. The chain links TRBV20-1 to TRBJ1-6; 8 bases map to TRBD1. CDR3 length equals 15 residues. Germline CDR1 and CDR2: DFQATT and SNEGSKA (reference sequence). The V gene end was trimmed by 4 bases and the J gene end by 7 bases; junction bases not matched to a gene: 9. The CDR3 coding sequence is TGCAGTGCTAAACCGACAGGGGTGGACAATTCACCCCTCCACTTT. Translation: CSAKPTGVDNSPLHF.

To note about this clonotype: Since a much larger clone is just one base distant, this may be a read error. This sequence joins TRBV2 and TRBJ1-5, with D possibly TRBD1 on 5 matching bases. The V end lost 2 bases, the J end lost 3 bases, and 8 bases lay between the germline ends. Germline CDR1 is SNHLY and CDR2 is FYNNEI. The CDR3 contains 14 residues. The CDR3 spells CASSESRDNQPQHF. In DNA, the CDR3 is TGTGCCAGCAGTGAAAGCAGGGACAATCAGCCCCAGCATTTT.

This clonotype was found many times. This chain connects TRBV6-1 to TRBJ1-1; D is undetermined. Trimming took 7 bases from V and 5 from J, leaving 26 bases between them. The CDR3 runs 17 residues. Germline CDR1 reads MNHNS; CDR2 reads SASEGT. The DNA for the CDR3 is TGTGCCAGCATGGGCACTCTTACAGTTAGGGTGAGGACTGAAGCTTTCTTT. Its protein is CASMGTLTVRVRTEAFF.

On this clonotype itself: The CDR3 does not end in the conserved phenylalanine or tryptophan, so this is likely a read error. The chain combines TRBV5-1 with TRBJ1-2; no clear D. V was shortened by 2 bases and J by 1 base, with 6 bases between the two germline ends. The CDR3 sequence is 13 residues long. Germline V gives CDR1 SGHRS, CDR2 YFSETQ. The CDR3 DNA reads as TGCGCCAGCAGCTTCGACATTAACTATGGCTACACCCTC. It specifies CASSFDINYGYTL.

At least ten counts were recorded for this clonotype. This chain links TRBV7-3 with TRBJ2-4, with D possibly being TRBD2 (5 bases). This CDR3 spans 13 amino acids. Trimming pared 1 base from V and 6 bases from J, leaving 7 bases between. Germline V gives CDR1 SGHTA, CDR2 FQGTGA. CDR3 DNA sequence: TGTGCCAGCAGCTTAATTCGGGGAAACATTCAGTACTTC. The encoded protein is CASSLIRGNIQYF.

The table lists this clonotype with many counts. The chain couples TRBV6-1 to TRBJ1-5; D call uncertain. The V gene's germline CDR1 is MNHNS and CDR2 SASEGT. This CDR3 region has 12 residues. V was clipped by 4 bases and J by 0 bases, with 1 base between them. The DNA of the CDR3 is TGTGCCAGCAGTGTTAGCAATCAGCCCCAGCATTTT. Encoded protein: CASSVSNQPQHF.

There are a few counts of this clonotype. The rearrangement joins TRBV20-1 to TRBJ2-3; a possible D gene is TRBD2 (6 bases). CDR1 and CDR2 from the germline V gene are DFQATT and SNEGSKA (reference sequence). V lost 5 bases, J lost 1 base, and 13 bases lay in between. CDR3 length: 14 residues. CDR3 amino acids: CSAGTWEGTDTQYF. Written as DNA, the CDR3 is TGCAGTGCTGGGACTTGGGAGGGCACAGATACGCAGTATTTT.

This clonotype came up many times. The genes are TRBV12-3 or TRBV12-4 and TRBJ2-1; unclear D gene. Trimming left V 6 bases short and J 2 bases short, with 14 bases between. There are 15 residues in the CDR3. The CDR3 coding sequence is TGTGCCAGCAGACGAGATGTGGGGACCTACAATGAGCAGTTCTTC. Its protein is CASRRDVGTYNEQFF.

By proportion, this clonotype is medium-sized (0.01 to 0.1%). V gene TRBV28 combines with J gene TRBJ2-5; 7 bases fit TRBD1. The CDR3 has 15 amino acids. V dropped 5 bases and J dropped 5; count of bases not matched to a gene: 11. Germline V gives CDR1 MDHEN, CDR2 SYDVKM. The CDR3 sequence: CASSPQQTGMETQYF. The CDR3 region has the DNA TGTGCCAGCAGTCCCCAGCAGACAGGGATGGAGACCCAGTACTTC.

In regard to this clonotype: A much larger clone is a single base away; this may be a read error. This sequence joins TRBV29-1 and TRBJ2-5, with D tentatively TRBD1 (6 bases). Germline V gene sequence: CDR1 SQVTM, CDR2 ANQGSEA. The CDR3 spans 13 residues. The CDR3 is CSANRGQQEAQYF. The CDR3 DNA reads TGCAGCGCCAACCGGGGACAACAAGAGGCCCAGTACTTC.

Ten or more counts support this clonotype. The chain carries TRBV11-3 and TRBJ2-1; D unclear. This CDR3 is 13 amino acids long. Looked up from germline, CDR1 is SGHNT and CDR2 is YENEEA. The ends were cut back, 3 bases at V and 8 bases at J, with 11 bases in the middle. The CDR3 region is CASSFRPFDEQFF. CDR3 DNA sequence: TGTGCCAGCAGCTTTCGGCCGTTCGATGAGCAGTTCTTC.

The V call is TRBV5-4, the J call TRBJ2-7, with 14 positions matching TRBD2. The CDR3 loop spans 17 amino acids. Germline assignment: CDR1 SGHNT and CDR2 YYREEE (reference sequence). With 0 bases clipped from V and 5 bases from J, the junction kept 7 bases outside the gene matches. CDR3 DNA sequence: TGTGCCAGCAGCTTGGATTTTGGGACTAGCGGGAGTAACGAGCAGTACTTC. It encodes CASSLDFGTSGSNEQYF.

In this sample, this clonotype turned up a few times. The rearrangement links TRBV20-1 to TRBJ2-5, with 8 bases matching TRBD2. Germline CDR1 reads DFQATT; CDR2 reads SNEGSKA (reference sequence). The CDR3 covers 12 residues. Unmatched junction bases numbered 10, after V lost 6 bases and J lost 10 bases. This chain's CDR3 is CSAGRDREGQYF. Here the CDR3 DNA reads TGCAGTGCGGGCCGGGACCGGGAGGGCCAGTACTTC.

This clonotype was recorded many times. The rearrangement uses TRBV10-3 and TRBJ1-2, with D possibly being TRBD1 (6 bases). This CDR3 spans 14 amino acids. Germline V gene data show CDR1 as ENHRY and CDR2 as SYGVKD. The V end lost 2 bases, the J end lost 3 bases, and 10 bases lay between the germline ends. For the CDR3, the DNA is TGTGCCATCAGTGAGAGGAAGGGGGACTATGGCTACACCTTC. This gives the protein CAISERKGDYGYTF.

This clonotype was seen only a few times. The CDR3 protein is CASSHRAPGLAGVGTDTQYF. CDR3 bases: TGCGCCAGCAGCCATCGCGCCCCGGGACTAGCGGGAGTTGGCACAGATACGCAGTATTTT. The gene calls are TRBV4-3 and TRBJ2-3, with TRBD2 matching 14 bases. Germline CDR1 and CDR2: LGHNA and YSLEER. Trimming took 3 bases from V and 1 from J; bases not matched to a gene: 12. The CDR3 is made up of 20 amino acids.